One sample yielded the 13 T cell receptor beta chains listed below, sequenced in a study of blood T cell repertoires in COVID-19. The repertoire was sequenced with immunoSEQ multiplex PCR; TCRdb's copy has only in-frame clones and lacks some. In the table there are 100,000 to 150,000 clones, about 88% of which are singletons. The material sequenced was peripheral blood. The source of these receptors is a woman of 80 years or more with acute or convalescent COVID-19.

The rearrangement links TRBV5-4 to TRBJ1-1; 8 bases are shared with TRBD1. The V gene end was trimmed by 0 bases and the J gene end by 3 bases; junction bases not matched to a gene: 7. The CDR3 extends over 16 amino acids. The germline V gene encodes CDR1 SGHNT and CDR2 YYREEE (reference sequence). Written as DNA, the CDR3 is TGTGCCAGCAGCTTGGGAGGACAGGGCGGGTACACTGAAGCTTTCTTT. This sequence encodes CASSLGGQGGYTEAFF.

This chain connects TRBV5-1 to TRBJ2-5; 8 positions match TRBD1. From germline, CDR1 is SGHRS and CDR2 YFSETQ. V was clipped by 0 bases and J by 4 bases; unmatched bases: 5. This CDR3 is 15 amino acids long. CDR3 coding DNA: TGCGCCAGCAGCTTGGTGGCTACAGGGGGAGAGACCCAGTACTTC. It codes for CASSLVATGGETQYF.

The chain employs TRBV3-1 (or the pseudogene TRBV3-2) and TRBJ1-3; D is unresolved. Trimming removed 3 bases from V and 4 bases from J, with 4 bases in between. The CDR3 totals 12 residues. CDR1 and CDR2 from the germline V gene are LGHDT and YNNKEL (reference sequence). CDR3 nucleotide sequence: TGTGCCAGCAGCCACGGGGGAAACACCATATATTTT. Translation gives CASSHGGNTIYF.

This clone came up once. The chain has TRBV15 and TRBJ1-2; D gene unclear. The CDR3 is made up of 12 amino acids. V was pared by 3 bases and J by 4 bases, with 6 bases between. Per germline, CDR1 LNHNV and CDR2 YYDKDF (reference sequence). CDR3 in amino acids: CATSRPGYGYTF. The CDR3 DNA sequence: TGTGCCACCAGCAGGCCCGGCTATGGCTACACCTTC.

V is TRBV3-1 (or the pseudogene TRBV3-2) and J is TRBJ2-1; 8 nucleotides match TRBD2. V was clipped by 0 bases and J by 9 bases; unmatched bases: 7. This CDR3 has 15 residues. CDR1 is LGHDT and CDR2 is YNNKEL in the germline V gene (reference sequence). The DNA for the CDR3 is TGTGCCAGCAGCCAAGATCACGGGGGGGCCACTGAGCAGTTCTTC. Translating it yields CASSQDHGGATEQFF.

This clone was observed once. The V and J genes are TRBV19 and TRBJ1-1; 7 nucleotides match TRBD1. The CDR3 is 15 residues long. Trimming removed 7 bases from V and 2 bases from J; junction bases left unmatched: 10. In germline, CDR1 is LNHDA, CDR2 SQIVND (reference sequence). The CDR3 protein is CASTGQDSLNTEAFF. In DNA form, the CDR3 reads TGTGCCAGTACCGGACAGGACTCATTAAACACTGAAGCTTTCTTT.

A single count supports this clone. The chain links TRBV9 to TRBJ1-6, with D perhaps matching TRBD1 (5 bases). This CDR3 contains 15 residues. Trimming stripped 0 bases from V and 10 bases from J, with 14 bases between. Germline V gives CDR1 SGDLS, CDR2 YYNGEE. CDR3 DNA: TGTGCCAGCAGCGTAGAAGGCAGGGCTAGGTCACCCCTCCACTTT. The encoded protein is CASSVEGRARSPLHF.

CDR3 DNA sequence: TGTGCCAGTAGTAGTCAAGGGACAACAACTAATGAAAAACTGTTTTTT. It translates to CASSSQGTTTNEKLFF. This rearrangement joins TRBV19 to TRBJ1-4, with TRBD1 as a possible D gene (6 bases). V was pared by 4 bases and J by 0 bases, with 12 bases between. The CDR3 has 16 amino acids. Germline CDR1 reads LNHDA; CDR2 reads SQIVND (reference sequence).

This clone appeared many times. This chain links TRBV6-1 with TRBJ1-1; D ambiguous. The CDR3 sequence is 13 residues long. CDR1 and CDR2 (germline): MNHNS, SASEGT. V was trimmed by 2 bases and J by 0 bases, leaving 4 bases between them. CDR3 sequence (DNA): TGTGCCAGCAGTGAATCCGTGAACACTGAAGCTTTCTTT. This sequence encodes CASSESVNTEAFF.

This clone was counted a single time. This rearrangement joins TRBV9 to TRBJ1-3; 9 nucleotides match TRBD1. Germline CDR1 is SGDLS and CDR2 is YYNGEE. This CDR3 is built from 19 residues. V lost 0 bases, J lost 0 bases, and 10 bases stayed unmatched. CDR3 sequence reads: CASSVVDRGLSFSGNTIYF. The CDR3 nucleotides are TGTGCCAGCAGCGTAGTAGACAGGGGGTTATCATTCTCTGGAAACACCATATATTTT. The whole variable domain, filled in from reference TRBV9 and TRBJ1-3, reads DSGVTQTPKHLITATGQRVTLRCSPRSGDLSVYWYQQSLDQGLQFLIQYYNGEERAKGNILERFSAQQFPDLHSELNLSSLELGDSALYFCASSVVDRGLSFSGNTIYFGEGSWLTVV.

The chain joins TRBV2 to TRBJ2-3, with TRBD2 matching 13 bases. V lost 6 bases to trimming and J lost 1 base; unmatched junction nucleotides: 4. CDR1 is SNHLY and CDR2 is FYNNEI in the germline V gene. The CDR3 contains 16 residues. The CDR3 protein is CASRAGLAGGTDTQYF. CDR3 coding DNA: TGTGCCAGCAGGGCAGGACTAGCGGGGGGCACAGATACGCAGTATTTT.

V gene TRBV25-1 combines with J gene TRBJ2-1; 9 nucleotides align to TRBD2. The CDR3 has 17 amino acids. The V and J ends lost 4 bases and 7 bases, in that order; junction bases with no gene match: 14. Germline V gene sequence: CDR1 MGHDK, CDR2 SYGVNS. Here the CDR3 reads CASSAGLGSGRGNEQFF. In DNA form, the CDR3 reads TGTGCCAGCAGTGCGGGACTCGGTAGCGGGAGAGGGAATGAGCAGTTCTTC.

The J gene is TRBJ2-1, the V gene TRBV7-2, with a weak D call TRBD1 (6 bases). CDR3 length equals 13 residues. The V and J ends lost 0 bases and 9 bases respectively, with 9 bases between them. Germline V lookup: CDR1 SGHTA, CDR2 FQGNSA. The DNA of the CDR3 is TGTGCCAGCAGCTTAGCGGGGGCAAGTGAGCAGTTCTTC. Amino acid sequence: CASSLAGASEQFF.